The 25 T cell receptor beta chains listed next were all sequenced from one sample in a study of neurological immune-mediated disorders. Each CDR3 protein gets one entry after TCRdb re-called the 5' RACE reads with MiXCR. The sample carries 35,000 to 55,000 distinct CDR3 sequences, over 6% recorded once. Specimen: CD4+ T cells from blood. The receptors derive from a middle-aged woman in good health.

This clonotype has at least ten counts. V usage is TRBV5-1 and J usage is TRBJ2-5; possibly TRBD2 for D (5 bases). Trimming removed 1 base from V and 2 bases from J, with 12 bases in between. This CDR3 has 15 residues. Germline CDR1 is SGHRS and CDR2 is YFSETQ. The DNA for the CDR3 is TGCGCCAGCAGCTTGAGTTCGGGGTTTCAAGAGACCCAGTACTTC. It specifies CASSLSSGFQETQYF.

This clonotype was seen at least ten times. The CDR3 DNA is TGCAGTGCGGCGGCCGGGACAAACTACGAGCAGTACTTC. Its protein product is CSAAAGTNYEQYF. The rearrangement joins TRBV20-1 to TRBJ2-7; D is possibly TRBD1 (6 bases). The CDR3 has 13 amino acids. CDR1 is DFQATT and CDR2 is SNEGSKA in the germline V gene (reference sequence). The V gene lost 6 bases and the J gene lost 3 bases, with 15 bases spanning the gap.

This clonotype was seen repeatedly, ten times or more. The chain uses TRBV20-1 and TRBJ2-6; TRBD1 matches 7 bases. The CDR3 spans 14 residues. Germline loops: CDR1 DFQATT, CDR2 SNEGSKA (reference sequence). Germline trimming cut 6 bases from V and 0 bases from J; bases unmatched to any gene: 2. CDR3 bases: TGCAGTGCCGGGACAGTCTCTGGGGCCAACGTCCTGACTTTC. It translates to CSAGTVSGANVLTF.

This clonotype was seen ten or more times. The chain recombines TRBV7-2 with TRBJ2-7, with 8 bases fitting TRBD2. V trimming: 1 base; J trimming: 4 bases; junction bases outside the gene matches: 3. This CDR3 has 14 amino acids. Germline assignment: CDR1 SGHTA and CDR2 FQGNSA. This CDR3 reads CASSLDSGKYEQYF. The CDR3 nucleotides are TGTGCCAGCAGCTTAGATAGCGGGAAGTACGAGCAGTACTTC.

This clonotype was seen many times. This chain uses TRBV6-5 with TRBJ2-1; 13 bases align to TRBD2. The junction had 6 bases not matched to a gene; V was cut back by 5 bases and J by 2 bases. The CDR3 loop spans 17 amino acids. CDR1 is MNHEY and CDR2 is SVGAGI in the germline V gene. The CDR3 nucleotides are TGTGCCAGCAGTCTATCACTAGCGGGAGGGCCCTACAATGAGCAGTTCTTC. Its protein is CASSLSLAGGPYNEQFF.

This clonotype was found many times. The V call is TRBV4-3, the J call TRBJ2-7; D is possibly TRBD2 (5 bases). The CDR3 has 13 residues. Germline-derived CDR1 and CDR2 are LGHNA and YSLEER. The V gene lost 5 bases and the J gene lost 7 bases, with 15 bases spanning the gap. Here the CDR3 reads CASSTLDSGEQYF. The DNA for the CDR3 is TGCGCCAGCAGCACTCTCGATTCGGGGGAGCAGTACTTC.

This clonotype was observed at least ten times. This sequence joins TRBV12-3 or TRBV12-4 and TRBJ2-7; TRBD2 might be the D (7 bases). The CDR3 is 14 amino acids. V shed 6 bases and J shed 1 base, with 13 bases lying between them. The CDR3 here is CASSRGGGSYEQYF. For the CDR3, the DNA is TGTGCCAGCAGCCGAGGGGGGGGATCCTACGAGCAGTACTTC.

The table lists this clonotype with many counts. The chain joins TRBV18 to TRBJ2-7, with TRBD2 matching 11 bases. Trimming cost V 2 bases and J 2 bases; bases outside gene matches: 2. CDR3 length: 15 residues. The germline gives CDR1 KGHSH, CDR2 LQKENI. The CDR3 nucleotides read TGTGCCAGCTCACCATCGACTAGCGGGACCTACGAGCAGTACTTC. Its protein product is CASSPSTSGTYEQYF.

This clonotype was recorded many times. This chain uses TRBV7-9 with TRBJ2-5; TRBD1 might be the D (5 bases). The CDR3 runs to 15 residues. With 2 bases removed from V and 2 bases from J, the gap between germline ends came to 12 bases. CDR1 and CDR2 (germline): SEHNR, FQNEAQ (reference sequence). CDR3 sequence: CASSLPRTLQETQYF. The CDR3, as DNA: TGTGCCAGCAGCTTACCTAGGACACTACAAGAGACCCAGTACTTC.

This clonotype was counted ten times or more. Here the CDR3 reads CASSEVGRDGYTF. The CDR3 bases are TGTGCCAGCAGTGAGGTGGGGCGGGATGGCTACACCTTC. The chain uses TRBV25-1 and TRBJ1-2; D possibly corresponds to TRBD1 (5 bases). V lost 3 bases to trimming and J lost 6 bases, with 11 bases between them. Germline lookup yields CDR1 MGHDK and CDR2 SYGVNS. The CDR3 totals 13 residues.

Ten or more counts support this clonotype. The rearrangement uses TRBV20-1 and TRBJ1-5; D may be TRBD1 (6 bases). V lost 4 bases and J lost 2, with 18 bases in between. This CDR3 region has 16 residues. The germline V gene has CDR1 DFQATT and CDR2 SNEGSKA (reference sequence). CDR3 nucleotides: TGCAGTGCTAAAACCCCCGGGACAATTGGCAATCAGCCCCAGCATTTT. As protein: CSAKTPGTIGNQPQHF.

This clonotype was counted ten times or more. This chain joins TRBV18 and TRBJ1-2; TRBD1 aligns across 11 bases. The CDR3 sequence is 13 residues long. Germline loops: CDR1 KGHSH, CDR2 LQKENI. J gave up 8 bases and V 6 bases, and 5 bases lay outside the gene matches. The DNA of the CDR3 is TGTGCCAGCTCTCCGGACAGGGGGCGCGGCTACACCTTC. Its protein product is CASSPDRGRGYTF.

This clonotype was recorded many times. The chain uses TRBV29-1 and TRBJ1-2, with 7 bases lining up with TRBD1. With V trimmed by 5 bases and J by 6 bases, 9 bases remained unmatched. CDR3 length: 13 residues. CDR1 is SQVTM, CDR2 ANQGSEA, per germline. DNA of the CDR3: TGCAGCGTTCTGGGGACAGCCGTTCATGGCTACACCTTC. It translates to CSVLGTAVHGYTF.

There are many counts of this clonotype. This chain links TRBV5-4 with TRBJ2-7, with D perhaps TRBD1 (5 bases). The CDR3 has 15 amino acids. The V and J ends lost 0 bases and 4 bases respectively, with 14 bases between them. Germline V gives CDR1 SGHNT, CDR2 YYREEE (reference sequence). The CDR3 is CASSLGRQGRYEQYF. The CDR3 DNA follows: TGTGCCAGCAGCTTGGGTAGGCAGGGTAGGTACGAGCAGTACTTC.

In this sample, this clonotype turned up many times. The V call is TRBV6-6, the J call TRBJ1-6, with 7 bases lining up with TRBD1. V lost 0 bases and J lost 9; bases outside the gene matches: 11. This CDR3 comprises 17 residues. Germline V gives CDR1 MNHNY, CDR2 SVGAGI (reference sequence). CDR3 in DNA: TGTGCCAGCAGTTACTCGATCAGCTCAGGGGGTCGTTCACCCCTCCACTTT. Translation: CASSYSISSGGRSPLHF.

There are many counts of this clonotype. This chain joins TRBV20-1 and TRBJ2-1; no definite D call. Germline V lookup: CDR1 DFQATT, CDR2 SNEGSKA (reference sequence). This CDR3 contains 12 residues. Trimming pared 3 bases from V and 6 bases from J, leaving 9 bases between. CDR3 coding DNA: TGCAGTGCTAGGTTGGTTCTCAATGAGCAGTTCTTC. The encoded protein is CSARLVLNEQFF.

This clonotype was counted at least ten times. J is TRBJ2-1 and V is TRBV3-1; the D call may be TRBD1 or TRBD2 (5 bases each). V gave up 3 bases and J gave up 0 bases, with 12 bases separating them. CDR1 is LGHDT, CDR2 YNNKEL, per germline (reference sequence). CDR3 length: 16 amino acids. The CDR3 region has the DNA TGTGCCAGCAGCCATTGGGGCGGGTACTCCTACAATGAGCAGTTCTTC. The encoded protein is CASSHWGGYSYNEQFF.

This clonotype has ten or more counts. V is TRBV20-1 and J is TRBJ1-1; D is uncertain. V was clipped by 3 bases and J by 4 bases, with 12 bases between them. CDR1 is DFQATT and CDR2 is SNEGSKA in the germline V gene (reference sequence). CDR3 length equals 13 residues. The CDR3 coding sequence is TGCAGTGCTAGTCTGGGTACATTCACTGAAGCTTTCTTT. Translation gives CSASLGTFTEAFF.

This clonotype is labeled medium-sized (0.01 to 0.1%). V gene TRBV5-1 combines with J gene TRBJ2-2; 10 positions agree with TRBD2. Germline CDR1 and CDR2: SGHRS and YFSETQ. After removal of 4 bases from V and 2 bases from J, the junction contained 20 bases not matched to a gene. The CDR3 totals 21 residues. The CDR3 nucleotides are TGCGCCAGCAGCCCAGACTCCCGAGGACTAGCGGAGGGGGCCAACACCGGGGAGCTGTTTTTT. Protein: CASSPDSRGLAEGANTGELFF.

This clonotype has a count of ten or more. The gene calls are TRBV6-1 and TRBJ2-7; no reliable D call. Looked up from germline, CDR1 is MNHNS and CDR2 is SASEGT. V lost 3 bases and J 6 bases, leaving 12 bases between the germline ends. The CDR3 is 13 residues long. CDR3 loop: CASSDMGDGEQYF. Here the CDR3 DNA reads TGTGCCAGCAGTGATATGGGCGACGGCGAGCAGTACTTC.

This clonotype was observed at least ten times. This chain uses TRBV5-1 with TRBJ2-7; D not resolved. In germline, CDR1 is SGHRS, CDR2 YFSETQ. V was clipped by 1 base and J by 3 bases, with 8 bases between them. The length of the CDR3 is 13 residues. This CDR3 is CASSLFGNYEQYF. The CDR3, as DNA: TGCGCCAGCAGCTTGTTCGGTAACTACGAGCAGTACTTC.

This clonotype has ten or more counts. This chain uses TRBV11-2 with TRBJ2-7, with D unresolved. The V end was cut by 3 bases, the J end by 3 bases, with 9 bases between. Germline-derived CDR1 and CDR2 are SGHAT and FQNNGV. The CDR3 is 13 amino acids. The CDR3 nucleotides read TGTGCCAGCAGCTTTAGTATAGGCTACGAGCAGTACTTC. Its protein product is CASSFSIGYEQYF. Based on the CDR3 plus reference TRBV11-2 and TRBJ2-7, the full variable domain is EAGVAQSPRYKIIEKRQSVAFWCNPISGHATLYWYQQILGQGPKLLIQFQNNGVVDDSQLPKDRFSAERLKGVDSTLKIQPAKLEDSAVYLCASSFSIGYEQYFGPGTRLTVT.

This clonotype was seen repeatedly, ten times or more. V gene TRBV7-8 combines with J gene TRBJ2-3; a weak D match, TRBD2 (5 bases). Germline assignment: CDR1 SGHVS and CDR2 FQNEAQ. Trimming shortened V by 4 bases and J by 3 bases, and 11 bases separated the two germline ends. This CDR3 is 14 amino acids long. CDR3: CASSSDWKTDTQYF. In DNA form, the CDR3 reads TGTGCCAGCAGCTCGGACTGGAAAACAGATACGCAGTATTTT.

This clonotype has at least ten counts. The chain employs TRBV4-1 and TRBJ2-1, with 11 bases aligning to TRBD2. This CDR3 contains 16 residues. Per the germline V gene, CDR1 is MGHRA and CDR2 is YSYEKL. Trimming at V came to 0 bases and at J to 5 bases, leaving 3 bases not matched to a gene. CDR3 DNA: TGCGCCAGCAGCCAAGATAGCGGGAGGGAAGACAATGAGCAGTTCTTC. Its translation is CASSQDSGREDNEQFF.

This clonotype was seen many times. The chain has TRBV4-2 and TRBJ2-1, with TRBD2 matching over 11 bases. Germline trimming cut 2 bases from V and 6 bases from J; bases unmatched to any gene: 6. There are 16 residues in the CDR3. Germline V gene data show CDR1 as LGHNA and CDR2 as YNFKEQ. The CDR3 is CASSQSSGRAINEQFF. As DNA, the CDR3 is TGTGCCAGCAGCCAAAGTAGCGGGAGGGCCATCAATGAGCAGTTCTTC.